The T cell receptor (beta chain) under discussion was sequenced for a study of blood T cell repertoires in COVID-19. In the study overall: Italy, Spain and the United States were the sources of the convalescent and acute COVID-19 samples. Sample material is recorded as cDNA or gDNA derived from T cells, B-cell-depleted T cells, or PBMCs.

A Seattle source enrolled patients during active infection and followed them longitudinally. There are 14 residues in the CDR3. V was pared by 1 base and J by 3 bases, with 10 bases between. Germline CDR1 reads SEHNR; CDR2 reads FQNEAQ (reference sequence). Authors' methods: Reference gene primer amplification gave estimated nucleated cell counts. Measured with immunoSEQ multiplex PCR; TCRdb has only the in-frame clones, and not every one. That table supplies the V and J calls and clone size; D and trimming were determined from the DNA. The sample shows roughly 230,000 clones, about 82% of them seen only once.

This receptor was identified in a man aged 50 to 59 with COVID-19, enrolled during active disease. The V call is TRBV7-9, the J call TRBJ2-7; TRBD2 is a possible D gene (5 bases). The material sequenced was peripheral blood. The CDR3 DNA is TGTGCCAGCAGCTTAGAGGGAGAGGGCTACGAGCAGTACTTC. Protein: CASSLEGEGYEQYF.